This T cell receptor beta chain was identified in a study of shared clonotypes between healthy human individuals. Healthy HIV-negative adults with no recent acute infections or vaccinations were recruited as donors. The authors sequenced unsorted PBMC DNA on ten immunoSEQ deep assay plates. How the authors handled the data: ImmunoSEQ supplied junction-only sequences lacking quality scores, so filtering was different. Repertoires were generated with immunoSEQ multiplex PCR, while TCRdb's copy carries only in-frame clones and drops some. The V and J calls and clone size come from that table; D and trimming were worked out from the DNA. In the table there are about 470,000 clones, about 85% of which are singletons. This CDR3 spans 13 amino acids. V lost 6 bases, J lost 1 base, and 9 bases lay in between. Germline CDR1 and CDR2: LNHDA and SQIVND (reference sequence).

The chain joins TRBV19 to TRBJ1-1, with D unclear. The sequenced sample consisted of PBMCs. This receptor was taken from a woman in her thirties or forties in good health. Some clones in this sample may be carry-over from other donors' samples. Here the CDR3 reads CASRYSENTEAFF. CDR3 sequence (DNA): TGTGCCAGTAGGTACAGCGAGAACACTGAAGCTTTCTTT.